This TCR beta chain is drawn from a study of identical twins. Study observations and caveats: Conclusions were drawn cross-sectionally by statistical analysis, without following the same donors. Cord blood's abundant beta clonotypes had fewer insertions, unlike memory repertoires.

A template switching step contributed a universal primer site, while unique molecular identifiers were present in the cDNA. One entry per CDR3 protein results from TCRdb running MiXCR on the 5' RACE reads. The profile shows hundreds of thousands of distinct CDR3 sequences, 8.5% to 9% of them singletons. Healthy Caucasian individuals made up all the donors. V was clipped by 8 bases and J by 5 bases; unmatched bases: 11. The CDR3 loop spans 14 amino acids. Germline V gene data show CDR1 as MNHGY and CDR2 as SVAAGI. This clonotype was seen a few times. No antigen is known for it. These records were also assigned to another study, of yellow fever vaccine responses in identical twins.

Sequencing used PBMCs. The sequence came from a woman under 30 in good health. The chain combines TRBV6-9 with TRBJ1-2, with TRBD1 matching over 7 bases. CDR3 sequence: CASYRQGSWYGYTF. CDR3 DNA: TGTGCCAGCTACAGACAGGGAAGTTGGTATGGCTACACCTTC.